Each of the 4 T cell receptor beta chains below was sequenced from the same sample in a study of CXCR3-negative and CXCR3-positive naive CD8 T cells. Findings and limits, study-wide: CXCR3-positive naive cells had more hydrophobic TRB CDR3s than CXCR3-negative naive cells.

These receptors lack a known antigen. Libraries were UMI-labeled 5' RACE TRB cDNA. Reanalyzing the 5' RACE reads, TCRdb keeps one entry per CDR3 protein, without DNA. The sample is made up of about 94,000 distinct CDR3 sequences, and the top ten hold approximately 0.5% of it. Source material: naive CXCR3+ CD8+ T cells from blood. Subset denoted: CD45RO-CCR7+CD27+CD95- naive CD8+ T cells expressing CXCR3 (TNR3+). All receptors derive from a human donor in good health. Some clones in this sample may be carry-over from other donors' samples.

This chain joins TRBV28 and TRBJ2-5; as DNA is missing, the TRBD2 call by TCRdb cannot be tested. Germline lookup yields CDR1 MDHEN and CDR2 SYDVKM. The length of the CDR3 is 16 residues. The chain's CDR3 is CASSFGIAGDQETQYF.

This rearrangement joins TRBV7-6 to TRBJ1-5; TCRdb's D call of TRBD1 is untestable without DNA. Germline loops: CDR1 SGHVS, CDR2 FNYEAQ. The CDR3 totals 15 residues. CDR3 region: CASSRDPYSNQPQHF. Looking up the rest from reference TRBV7-6 and TRBJ1-5 gives the full variable domain: GAGVSQSPRYKVTKRGQDVALRCDPISGHVSLYWYRQALGQGPEFLTYFNYEAQQDKSGLPNDRFSAERPEGSISTLTIQRTEQRDSAMYRCASSRDPYSNQPQHFGDGTRLSIL.

The chain recombines TRBV28 with TRBJ2-3; the TCRdb call, TRBD2, lacks DNA for checking. Germline-derived CDR1 and CDR2 are MDHEN and SYDVKM. The CDR3 spans 14 residues. CDR3 sequence: CASSLVEGQDTQYF.

The gene calls are TRBV29-1 and TRBJ2-3; checking the TCRdb D call of TRBD1 is not possible without DNA. CDR3 length: 14 amino acids. Germline loops: CDR1 SQVTM, CDR2 ANQGSEA. The CDR3 loop reads CSVSGRGIADTQYF.